This T cell receptor beta chain is drawn from a study of shared clonotypes between healthy human individuals. In this sample, this clone turned up a few times. Sequenced by immunoSEQ multiplex PCR; TCRdb stores in-frame clones only, minus some. This table holds more than 2,000,000 clones, about 92% found once. The CDR3 spans 12 residues. Germline CDR1 and CDR2: SEHNR and FQNEAQ (reference sequence). Trimming removed 2 bases from V and 1 base from J, with 2 bases in between. This receptor was taken from a man younger than 35 in good health. The sample consisted of naive CD4+ T cells sorted from blood. Subset in this sample: CD45RA+ positively selected. The chain couples TRBV7-9 to TRBJ1-1, with D unresolved. The CDR3 region is CASSLKNTEAFF. CDR3 DNA sequence: TGTGCCAGCAGCTTAAAGAACACTGAAGCTTTCTTT. Full variable domain (remainder filled in from reference TRBV7-9 and TRBJ1-1): DTGVSQNPRHKITKRGQNVTFRCDPISEHNRLYWYRQTLGQGPEFLTYFQNEAQLEKSRLLSDRFSAERPKGSFSTLEIQRTEQGDSAMYLCASSLKNTEAFFGQGTRLTVV.